This T cell receptor beta chain was documented in a study of CD8+CD57+ T cells in acquired aplastic anemia. Overall study context: The mean DNA yield obtained from sorted CD4+ and CD8+ cells came to approximately 3 ug. Broader study findings: Patients and controls shared approximately 30 CD8+ CDR3 sequences. For CD8+ Simpson's diversity, patients and controls showed no significant difference.

This clonotype was picked up many times. Antigen: not known. The use of genomic DNA as template underpinned the TCR beta VDJ and CDR3 profiling. TCRdb used MiXCR to reprocess the reads, holding one entry per CDR3 protein. The sample yields under 350,000 distinct CDR3 sequences, around three fifths seen once. Germline CDR1 MNHNY, CDR2 SVGAGI (reference sequence). V lost 0 bases and J 0 bases, leaving 15 bases between the germline ends. This CDR3 spans 18 amino acids. The origin of this receptor is a human donor with severe aplastic anemia or a healthy control (not recorded which). V gene TRBV6-6 combines with J gene TRBJ1-3; maybe TRBD1 (6 bases). Material for sequencing was sorted CD4+, CD8+, or CD8+CD57+ T cells (not recorded which) from PBMCs. CDR3 nucleotide sequence: TGTGCCAGCAGTTACTCGTCTGTAGGACAGAGCTCTGGAAACACCATATATTTT. Translation gives CASSYSSVGQSSGNTIYF.